This T cell receptor (beta chain) originates from a study of T cell changes during pregnancy in multiple sclerosis. V lost 0 bases, J lost 5 bases, and 12 bases stayed unmatched. The CDR3 loop spans 18 amino acids. Germline CDR1 is SGHDT and CDR2 is YYEEEE. Assay used: immunoSEQ multiplex PCR; TCRdb lists only in-frame clones, some missing. The data contain roughly 64,000 clones, 90% to 97% of them singletons. Specimen: CD8+ T cells from peripheral blood mononuclear cells, collected after pregnancy. The rearrangement uses TRBV5-6 and TRBJ1-4; 8 nucleotides match TRBD1. The source of this sequence is a female donor with multiple sclerosis, enrolled in a pregnancy study. Here the CDR3 reads CASSLANPSTGGNEKLFF. The CDR3 nucleotides are TGTGCCAGCAGCTTGGCCAACCCTAGCACAGGGGGGAATGAAAAACTGTTTTTT.